Described below is a single TCR beta chain sequence and its context. Its antigen has not been determined. The input lacks base qualities; no much larger clone sits a single base away. This entry comes from a study of CD4 T cells in lung cancer (dated by TCRdb to about 2019). Looking at the study overall: To find responses to candidate mutation-encoded neoepitopes, the study screened blood T cells from NSCLC patients and isolated neoantigen-specific CD4+ T-cell clones and TCRs. A few patients undergoing curative-intent resections for stage I-III non-small cell lung cancer provided the tumor and non-adjacent lung tissue. The patients who underwent resection had lung adenocarcinoma or squamous cell carcinoma, were aged 60 to 69 when blood was donated, and were mostly former smokers. Before blood donation, patients had received treatments including platinum chemotherapy, and some received nivolumab or pembrolizumab. The frequency of neoantigen-specific clonotypes in tumor resections, non-adjacent lung and cultured T-cell products was followed using TCRB deep sequencing. General study outcomes and caveats: Rather than memory responses to the cancer, some blood-derived responses might reflect cross-reactivity or in vitro priming of naive T cells.

Receptor amplification or capture employed the immunoSEQ multiplex PCR assay. DNA was isolated using Qiagen DNeasy or QIAamp micro DNA kits, and TCRB was sequenced using the Adaptive Biotechnology human TCRB sequencing kit. Sequencing of TCRB libraries was performed on an Illumina MiSeq. As for the authors' bioinformatics: The kit provider's software was used to analyze TCRB sequence data, and Fisher's exact test was used to test clonotype templates for tumor enrichment. TCRdb re-hosts the immuneACCESS table, in-frame sequences only. Its copies lack some clones; in the studies checked, an unresolved V gene accounts for under half of them, and the cause for the rest is not known. For V, J and clone size, that table is used; D and trimming come from the DNA. Within this sample are about 10,000 clones, with 50% to 75% of them counted one time only. The ten biggest clones cover roughly 14% of the sample.

V sheds 0 bases and J sheds 6 bases, leaving 12 bases between their ends. The germline V gene provides CDR1 MGHRA and CDR2 YSYEKL. The CDR3 numbers 15 residues from cysteine through phenylalanine. Just CDR3 DNA is preserved here, 45 bases in frame from base 1. Non-adjacent lung tissue was collected from the same resection as far as possible from the malignant lesion, at least 3 cm away. Input material: normal lung tissue taken away from the tumor. The chain is made from TRBV4-1 and TRBJ2-4; tentative D gene TRBD1, with 6 bases matching. The source is a man in his sixties with non-small cell lung cancer. The sequenced DNA: TGCGCCAGCAGCCAAGAAAGGGGGTTGGGAAACATTCAGTACTTC. It translates as CASSQERGLGNIQYF.